This T cell receptor beta chain was identified in a study of graft-versus-host responses after intestinal transplantation. Study observations and caveats: Recipient marrow showed GvH clones, some seen first in ileum or blood.

This CDR3 is 12 amino acids long. Germline V gene data show CDR1 as ENHRY and CDR2 as SYGVKD. With 6 bases removed from V and 3 bases from J, the gap between germline ends came to 8 bases. The data were produced by immunoSEQ multiplex PCR, yet TCRdb's version contains in-frame clones alone and is incomplete. The profile shows some 110,000 clones, about 92% of them singletons. With regard to this clone: Its antigen is not known.

This clonotype was obtained from a human donor who was the organ donor for an intestinal transplant. V gene TRBV10-3 combines with J gene TRBJ1-2, with D tentatively TRBD1 (5 bases). The specimen was unstimulated CD8+ T cells sorted from spleen or lymph node cells, collected before transplant. This chain's CDR3 is CAIRGVDYGYTF. CDR3 coding DNA: TGTGCCATCAGGGGGGTTGACTATGGCTACACCTTC.